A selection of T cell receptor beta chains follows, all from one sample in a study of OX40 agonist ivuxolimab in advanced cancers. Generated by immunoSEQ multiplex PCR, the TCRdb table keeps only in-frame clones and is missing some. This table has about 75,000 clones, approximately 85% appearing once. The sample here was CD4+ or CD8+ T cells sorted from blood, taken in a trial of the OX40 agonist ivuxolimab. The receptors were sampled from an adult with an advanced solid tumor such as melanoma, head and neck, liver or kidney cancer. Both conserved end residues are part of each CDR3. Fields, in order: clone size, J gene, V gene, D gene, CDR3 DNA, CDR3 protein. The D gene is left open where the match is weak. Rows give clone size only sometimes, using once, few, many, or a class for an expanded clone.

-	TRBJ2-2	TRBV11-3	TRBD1	TGTGCCAGCAGCCAAAACAGGGGGCCCGGGGAGCTGTTTTTT	CASSQNRGPGELFF
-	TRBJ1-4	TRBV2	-	TGTGCCAGCAGTGAATCCGGGTATCGGGGAGAAAAACTGTTTTTT	CASSESGYRGEKLFF
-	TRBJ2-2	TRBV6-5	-	TGTGCCAGCAACGGCAACACCGGGGAGCTGTTTTTT	CASNGNTGELFF
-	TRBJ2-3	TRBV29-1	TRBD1	TGCAGCGTCGACAGGGATAGCACAGATACGCAGTATTTT	CSVDRDSTDTQYF
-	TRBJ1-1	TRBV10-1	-	TGCGCCAGCGGCGGGAACACTGAAGCTTTCTTT	CASGGNTEAFF
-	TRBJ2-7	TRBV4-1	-	TGTGCCAGCAGCCAAGATCTAACGTATGAGCAGTACTTC	CASSQDLTYEQYF
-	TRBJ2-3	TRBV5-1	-	TGCGCCAGCAGCTTGGTACAGACTAGCACAGATACGCAGTATTTT	CASSLVQTSTDTQYF
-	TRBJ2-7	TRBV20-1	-	TGCAGTGCTTCCGGACACTACGAGCAGTACTTC	CSASGHYEQYF
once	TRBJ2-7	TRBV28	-	TGTGCCAGCAGTTTTGTGGGGGGGGCAGGAGTACTCTACGAGCAGTACTTC	CASSFVGGAGVLYEQYF
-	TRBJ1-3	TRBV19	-	TGTGCCAGTAGTCGGATGGTCAGTCGGGACTCAAGCTCTGGAAACACCATATATTTT	CASSRMVSRDSSSGNTIYF
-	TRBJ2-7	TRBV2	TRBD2	TGTGCCAGCAGTGAATCCGGGACTAGCGCCGACGAGCAGTACTTC	CASSESGTSADEQYF
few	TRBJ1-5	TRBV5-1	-	TGCGCCAGCAGCTTGGGCAGGGACCAGCCCCAGCATTTT	CASSLGRDQPQHF
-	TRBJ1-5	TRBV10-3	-	TGTGCCATCAGTGGACAGCTAAATCAGCCCCAGCATTTT	CAISGQLNQPQHF
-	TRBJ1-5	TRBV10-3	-	TGTGCCATCAGTGAGTCAGGAGGGTCGGGGCAGCCCCAGCATTTT	CAISESGGSGQPQHF
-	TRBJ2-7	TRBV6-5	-	TGTGCCACCGGACAGATCTACGAGCAGTACTTC	CATGQIYEQYF
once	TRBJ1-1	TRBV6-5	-	TGTGCCAGCAGTTCTGTTCGGGGGACTGAAGCTTTCTTT	CASSSVRGTEAFF
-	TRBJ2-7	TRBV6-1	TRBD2	TGTGCCATCAGTGAGTCGACTAGCGGGAGTGGGGCTGATGAGCAGTACTTC	CAISESTSGSGADEQYF
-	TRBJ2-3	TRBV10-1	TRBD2	TGCGCCAGCAGTGAGGCGGGAGCTGCAGATACGCAGTATTTT	CASSEAGAADTQYF
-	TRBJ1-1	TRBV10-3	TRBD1	TGTGCCATCAGTGATGGGACAGTGAACACTGAAGCTTTCTTT	CAISDGTVNTEAFF
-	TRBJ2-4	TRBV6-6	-	TGTGCCAGCAGTTACTCCAGGGTGGGGAACATTCAGTACTTC	CASSYSRVGNIQYF
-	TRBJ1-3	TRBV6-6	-	TGTGCCAGCAGTTATTCCAGCGGAAACACCATATATTTT	CASSYSSGNTIYF
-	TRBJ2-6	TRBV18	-	TGTGCCAGCTCACCACAAAACTTTGGGGCCAACGTCCTGACTTTC	CASSPQNFGANVLTF
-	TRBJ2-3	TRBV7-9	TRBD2	TGTGCCAGCAGTATAGCGGGGAGGGCAGATACGCAGTATTTT	CASSIAGRADTQYF
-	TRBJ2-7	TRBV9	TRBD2	TGTGCCAGCAGCGCTAGCGGGAGGCCCTACGAGCAGTACTTC	CASSASGRPYEQYF
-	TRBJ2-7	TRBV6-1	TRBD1	TGTGCCAGCAGTGAAGGGACAGGGGACTACGAGCAGTACTTC	CASSEGTGDYEQYF
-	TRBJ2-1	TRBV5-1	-	TGCGCCAGCAGCTTGGCGTTTAGCGGCGAGCAGTTCTTC	CASSLAFSGEQFF
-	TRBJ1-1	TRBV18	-	TGTGCCAGCTCACCACGAGGGACGGGTACTGAAGCTTTCTTT	CASSPRGTGTEAFF
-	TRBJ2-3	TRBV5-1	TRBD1	TGCGCCAGCTTCTTGACAGGGGCAGATACGCAGTATTTT	CASFLTGADTQYF
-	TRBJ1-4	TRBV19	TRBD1	TGTGTCACCTCCGCAGGGGGTGAAAAACTGTTTTTT	CVTSAGGEKLFF
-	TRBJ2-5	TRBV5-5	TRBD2	TGTGCCAGCAGTTCCCACGAATGGGGTAGCGGGAGCCGAGAGACCCAGTACTTC	CASSSHEWGSGSRETQYF
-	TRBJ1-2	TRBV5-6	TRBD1	TGTGCCAGCAGGGGTAGGGGGCAGGGGAACTATGGCTACACCTTC	CASRGRGQGNYGYTF
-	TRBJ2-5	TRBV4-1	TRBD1	TGCGCCAGCAGCCAAGATAGGGGACAGGGGTGGGAGACCCAGTACTTC	CASSQDRGQGWETQYF
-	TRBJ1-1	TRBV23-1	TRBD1	TGCGCCAGCACGTGGACAGGCCAGTTGGGTAGGAACACTGAAGCTTTCTTT	CASTWTGQLGRNTEAFF
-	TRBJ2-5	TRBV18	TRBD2	TGTGCCAGCTCGGGACTAGCGGGGATCTGGGGAGAGACCCAGTACTTC	CASSGLAGIWGETQYF
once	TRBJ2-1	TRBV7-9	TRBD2	TGTGCCAGCAGCCCCCGGCGTCTAGCGGTCTACAATGAGCAGTTCTTC	CASSPRRLAVYNEQFF
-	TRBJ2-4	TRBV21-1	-	TGTGCCAGCAGCAATGTGGACAGGGCGCGGGCCTTTGCCAAAAACATTCAGTACTTC	CASSNVDRARAFAKNIQYF
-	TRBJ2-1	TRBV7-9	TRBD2	TGTGCCAGCAGCTTGTTAGCGGGAGGTCTTGGTGAGCAGTTCTTC	CASSLLAGGLGEQFF
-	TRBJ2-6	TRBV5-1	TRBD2	TGCGCCAGCAGCTTGTTGGGCGGGAGTGGGGCCAACGTCCTGACTTTC	CASSLLGGSGANVLTF
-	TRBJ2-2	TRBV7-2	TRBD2	TGTGCCAGCAGCTTAACCGGACTAGCGGGCGGTAGGAGCACCGGGGAGCTGTTTTTT	CASSLTGLAGGRSTGELFF
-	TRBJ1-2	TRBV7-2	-	TGTGCCAGCAGCTTAAGTCATGGCTACACCTTC	CASSLSHGYTF
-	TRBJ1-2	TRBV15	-	TGTGCCACCAGTTCTCAAGGGGGGTACGGCTATGGCTACACCTTC	CATSSQGGYGYGYTF
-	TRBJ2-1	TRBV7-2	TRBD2	TGTGCCAGCAGCCCTACAAGGACTAGCGGGAGGGCCGGTGAGCAGTTCTTC	CASSPTRTSGRAGEQFF
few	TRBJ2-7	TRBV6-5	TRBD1	TGTGCCAGCAACCGAAAGGACAGGGGAACGAACGAGCAGTACTTC	CASNRKDRGTNEQYF
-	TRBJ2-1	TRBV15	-	TGTGCCACCAGCAGAGCGGCAGGGTCCTACAATGAGCAGTTCTTC	CATSRAAGSYNEQFF
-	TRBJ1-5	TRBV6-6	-	TGTGCCAGCAGTTACTCGATACCGGGGAATCAGCCCCAGCATTTT	CASSYSIPGNQPQHF
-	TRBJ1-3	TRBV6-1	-	TGTGCCAGCAGTGTACGTCGACAGACAATCCCCTCTGGAAACACCATATATTTT	CASSVRRQTIPSGNTIYF
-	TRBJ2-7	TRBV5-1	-	TGCGCCAGCAGCTTGGACCCAAGGAAGAGCGGGTCCTACGAGCAGTACTTC	CASSLDPRKSGSYEQYF
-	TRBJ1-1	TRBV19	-	TGTGCCAGTAGCCACCCGAGAAGTCCGAACACTGAAGCTTTCTTT	CASSHPRSPNTEAFF
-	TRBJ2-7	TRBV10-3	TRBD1	TGTGCCATCAGCTTCGGACAGGGGACCTACGAGCAGTACTTC	CAISFGQGTYEQYF
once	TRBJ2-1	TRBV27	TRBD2	TGTGCCAGCAGTTTATTGGGACTAGCGGGAGGTGAGCAGTTCTTC	CASSLLGLAGGEQFF
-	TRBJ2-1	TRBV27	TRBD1	TGTGCCAGCAGTCCTCGACAGGGGGCCTACAATGAGCAGTTCTTC	CASSPRQGAYNEQFF
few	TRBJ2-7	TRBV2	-	TGTGCCAGCAGCGGCCTTGTAGAGGCCGACTACGAGCAGTACTTC	CASSGLVEADYEQYF
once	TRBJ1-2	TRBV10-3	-	TGTGCCAGATCAGAAAACCTTAACTATGGCTACACCTTC	CARSENLNYGYTF
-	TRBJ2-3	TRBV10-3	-	TGTGCCATCAGTGATACGGGTCTGGGCACAGATACGCAGTATTTT	CAISDTGLGTDTQYF